One T cell receptor beta chain is described in this entry. This sample is part of a study of blood T cell repertoires in COVID-19. At the level of the study: Acute and convalescent COVID-19 specimens originated in the United States, Italy and Spain. The cDNA or gDNA used as material had been derived from T cells, B-cell-depleted T cells, or PBMCs.

Authors' data handling: Quantification of nucleated cells was approximated via reference gene primer amplification. Assay used: immunoSEQ multiplex PCR; TCRdb lists only in-frame clones, some missing. From that table come the V and J calls and clone size; the DNA was used to work out D and trimming. This sample yields 25,000 or so clones, of which roughly 89% are seen a single time; 9.5% to 15% belongs to the top ten. The TCR sequence derives from a woman older than 75 with active or convalescent COVID-19. The sample comprised peripheral blood.

For the CDR3, the DNA is TGTGCCAGCAGCCCCGGTGGGCCCACCGGGGAGCTGTTTTTT. Translation gives CASSPGGPTGELFF. J is TRBJ2-2 and V is TRBV7-3; D gene ambiguous. Trimming removed 5 bases from V and 4 bases from J, with 11 bases in between. The CDR3 sequence is 14 residues long. Germline loops: CDR1 SGHTA, CDR2 FQGTGA.